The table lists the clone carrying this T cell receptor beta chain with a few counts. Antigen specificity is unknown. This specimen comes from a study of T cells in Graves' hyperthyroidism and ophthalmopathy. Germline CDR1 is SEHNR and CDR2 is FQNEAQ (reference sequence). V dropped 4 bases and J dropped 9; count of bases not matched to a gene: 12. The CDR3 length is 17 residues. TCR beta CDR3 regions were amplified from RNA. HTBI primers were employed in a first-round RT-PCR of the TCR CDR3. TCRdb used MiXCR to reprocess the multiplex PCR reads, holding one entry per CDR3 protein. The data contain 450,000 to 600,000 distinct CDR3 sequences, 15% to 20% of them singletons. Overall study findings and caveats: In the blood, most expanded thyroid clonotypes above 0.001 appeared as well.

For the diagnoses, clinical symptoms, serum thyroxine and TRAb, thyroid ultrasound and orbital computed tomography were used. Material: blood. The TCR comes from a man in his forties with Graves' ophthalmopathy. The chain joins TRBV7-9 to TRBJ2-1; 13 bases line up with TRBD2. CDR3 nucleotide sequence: TGTGCCAGCAGCTACTCGACGGGACTAGCGGGATCTCTTGAGCAGTTCTTC. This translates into CASSYSTGLAGSLEQFF.